Following are 26 T cell receptor beta chains from one sample sequenced in a study of tumor-infiltrating lymphocytes in primary liver carcinoma (dated by TCRdb to 2016 to 2017). Without any cell sorting, total RNA and DNA were extracted together from around 20-30 mg of bulk tissue using the AllPrep DNA/RNA mini kit. This sample was sequenced with an Illumina HiSeq 2500. A constant-region primer and ProtoScript II reverse transcriptase were used to reverse-transcribe TCRbeta-specific cDNA from around 540 ng total RNA. The TCRbeta libraries were prepared through three rounds of nested multiplex PCR following a slightly modified ARM-PCR procedure. Multiplex TRBV1-TRBV30 forward primers and a Cbeta reverse primer were used in the first two PCR rounds, each of which was run for around 10 cycles. TCRdb's own reprocessing of the public reads used fastp at Q25 and MiXCR and kept productive beta chains. Every entry covers one CDR3 protein and lists the most common genes and DNA from its rows. This sample has tens of thousands of distinct CDR3 sequences in its table, and around two thirds of those were observed once. Of the sample, roughly 30% falls within the top ten clones.

The sequenced sample was liver tumor tissue from sampling region 3. Taken with the paper, the label for cell subset or site translates to: tumor region T3, left-lateral pole. These receptors were collected from a woman under 40 with primary liver carcinoma and hepatitis B virus infection.

V usage is TRBV13 and J usage is TRBJ2-2; D ambiguous. V dropped 3 bases and J dropped 6 bases, with 11 bases sitting between them. The CDR3 has 14 residues. CDR1 is PRHDT and CDR2 is FYEKMQ in the germline V gene (reference sequence). The CDR3 here is CASSFVKRSGELFF. CDR3 bases: TGTGCCAGCAGCTTCGTGAAAAGGTCCGGGGAGCTGTTTTTT. Full variable domain (rest looked up from reference TRBV13 and TRBJ2-2): AAGVIQSPRHLIKEKRETATLKCYPIPRHDTVYWYQQGPGQDPQFLISFYEKMQSDKGSIPDRFSAQQFSDYHSELNMSSLELGDSALYFCASSFVKRSGELFFGEGSRLTVL.

This clonotype appeared once. One end of the junction does not line up with germline, which may come from a read error. Here the CDR3 reads CASSTTGQNTRELFF. CDR3 DNA: TGTGCCAGTAGTACGACAGGGCAGAACACCCGGGAGCTGTTTTTT. The rearrangement joins TRBV11-2 to TRBJ2-2, with 7 bases aligning to TRBD1. CDR1 and CDR2 from the germline V gene are SGHAT and FQNNGV. The CDR3 extends over 15 amino acids.

With regard to this clonotype: As the CDR3 is not closed by the conserved phenylalanine or tryptophan, this likely results from a read error. V and J are TRBV30 and TRBJ1-1; D unclear. Germline CDR1 reads GTSNPN; CDR2 reads SVGIG (reference sequence). The CDR3 runs to 12 residues. The CDR3 region has the DNA TGTGCATGGAGTCAGAAGAACACTAAAGCTTTCATT. Encoded protein: CAWSQKNTKAFI.

As concerns this clonotype: Germline is not matched at one junction end, which may reflect a read error. The gene calls are TRBV11-2 and TRBJ1-2; tentative D call: TRBD1 (6 bases). The CDR3 is 16 residues long. CDR1 and CDR2 (germline): SGHAT, FQNNGV. CDR3 region: CTSSLGTSEGFYDYTF. In DNA form, the CDR3 reads TGTACCAGCAGCCTCGGGACATCGGAGGGGTTCTATGACTACACCTTC.

This clonotype was recorded once. This chain uses TRBV18 with TRBJ2-3; 12 bases align to TRBD2. This CDR3 comprises 16 residues. V lost 4 bases, J lost 1 base, and 3 bases stayed unmatched. Germline V gene data show CDR1 as KGHSH and CDR2 as LQKENI. The CDR3 sequence: CASSHGLAGCTDTQYF. The CDR3 DNA reads as TGTGCCAGCTCACATGGACTAGCGGGGTGCACAGATACGCAGTATTTT.

As to this clonotype: This CDR3 is missing its conserved last phenylalanine or tryptophan, likely due to a read error. The V call is TRBV13, the J call TRBJ2-1; 12 bases align to TRBD2. Germline values: CDR1 PRHDT, CDR2 FYEKMQ (reference sequence). The length of the CDR3 is 15 residues. CDR3: CSSSSSGRAVNEQFL. The DNA for the CDR3 is TGTAGCAGCAGCTCTAGCGGGAGGGCCGTGAATGAGCAGTTCCTC.

This clonotype showed up just once. The V gene is TRBV6-5, the J gene TRBJ2-2, with 7 bases lining up with TRBD1. Looked up from germline, CDR1 is MNHEY and CDR2 is SVGAGI. The CDR3 has 14 residues. CDR3 DNA sequence: TGTAGCAGCAAAACTAACAGGGGAACCGGGGAGCTGTTTTTT. This sequence encodes CSSKTNRGTGELFF.

V gene TRBV12-3 or TRBV12-4 combines with J gene TRBJ2-1, with no clear D. There are 16 residues in the CDR3. V dropped 5 bases and J dropped 5 bases, with 19 bases sitting between them. CDR3 residues: CASSPLVSNFNNEQFF. The CDR3 DNA is TGTGCCAGCAGTCCCCTTGTTTCTAACTTCAACAATGAGCAGTTCTTC.

A note on this clonotype: Relative to the germline gene, one junction end is altered; a read error may explain this. J is TRBJ1-6 and V is TRBV5-5; no clear D gene. CDR3 length: 14 residues. Germline lookup yields CDR1 SGHKS and CDR2 YYEKEE (reference sequence). In nucleotides, the CDR3 is TGTGTCAGCAGTTTGGATGTCAGTAATTCATCCCTCCACTTT. It is translated as CVSSLDVSNSSLHF. The variable domain in full, completed from reference TRBV5-5 and TRBJ1-6, reads DAGVTQSPTHLIKTRGQQVTLRCSPISGHKSVSWYQQVLGQGPQFIFQYYEKEERGRGNFPDRFSARQFPNYSSELNVNALLLGDSALYLCVSSLDVSNSSLHFGNGTRLTVT.

In its sample, this clonotype ranks as medium-sized (0.01 to 0.1%). This sequence joins TRBV29-1 and TRBJ1-1; D is unclear. Per the germline V gene, CDR1 is SQVTM and CDR2 is ANQGSEA. The CDR3 sequence is 11 residues long. Trimming cost V 6 bases and J 1 base, with 6 bases left between them. Written as DNA, the CDR3 is TGCAGCGTGAATAGGAACACTGAAGCTTTCTTT. Amino acid sequence: CSVNRNTEAFF.

Comment on this clonotype: At one end the junction does not follow the germline gene, possibly because of a read error. The gene calls are TRBV11-2 and TRBJ2-2, with D perhaps TRBD1 or TRBD2 (5 bases each). The CDR3 contains 16 residues. Germline V gene lookup returns CDR1 SGHAT and CDR2 FQNNGV. For the CDR3, the DNA is TGTGTCAGCAGCCCCGATCCCCAATTGAACACCAGGGACCTGTTTTTT. Residues: CVSSPDPQLNTRDLFF.

This clonotype came up many times. J is TRBJ2-5 and V is TRBV29-1; 8 bases are a match to TRBD2. This CDR3 contains 14 residues. V shed 4 bases, J shed 4 bases, and the junction held 8 bases outside the gene matches. CDR1 is SQVTM, CDR2 ANQGSEA, per germline. The CDR3 DNA reads TGCAGCGTTGCGGCAGCGGGGGCCATAGAGACCCAGTACTTC. This codes for CSVAAAGAIETQYF. Variable domain in full (rest from reference TRBV29-1 and TRBJ2-5): SAVISQKPSRDICQRGTSLTIQCQVDSQVTMMFWYRQQPGQSLTLIATANQGSEATYESGFVIDKFPISRPNLTFSTLTVSNMSPEDSSIYLCSVAAAGAIETQYFGPGTRLLVL.

Notes on this clonotype: One junction end does not reproduce the germline sequence, and a read error may be involved. The chain uses TRBV6-1 and TRBJ2-2; D perhaps matches TRBD2 (6 bases). The CDR3 extends over 17 amino acids. In germline, CDR1 is MNHNS, CDR2 SASEGT. CDR3 sequence reads: CASGEDTQSWNTRELFF. Here the CDR3 DNA reads TGTGCCAGCGGCGAGGACACCCAATCTTGGAACACCCGGGAGCTGTTCTTT.

This clonotype was found many times. The CDR3 DNA is TGTGCCAGCAGTGAATTGTGGAGAACAGACACAGATCCCTCTGGAAACACCATATATTTT. It translates to CASSELWRTDTDPSGNTIYF. The rearrangement joins TRBV6-1 to TRBJ1-3; D gene ambiguous. The CDR3 length is 20 residues. With 2 bases removed from V and 0 bases from J, the gap between germline ends came to 23 bases. Germline V gene lookup returns CDR1 MNHNS and CDR2 SASEGT.

The chain carries TRBV2 and TRBJ1-6; 8 nucleotides agree with TRBD1. In germline, CDR1 is SNHLY, CDR2 FYNNEI. With V trimmed by 7 bases and J by 7 bases, 9 bases remained unmatched. CDR3 size: 15 residues. CDR3 nucleotides: TGTGCCAGCACGTATGGGCGACAGGGGAATTCACCCCTCCACTTT. This translates into CASTYGRQGNSPLHF.

Concerning this clonotype: At one boundary the junction diverges from the germline segment, which might be a read error. The gene calls are TRBV4-2 and TRBJ1-4; D gene uncertain. CDR3 length equals 12 residues. In germline, CDR1 is LGHNA, CDR2 YNFKEQ. Here the CDR3 DNA reads TGTGCTAGCAGCCAAGATAGGGAGAAACTGCTTTTT. This gives the protein CASSQDREKLLF.

On this clonotype itself: A read error may explain this, as a much larger clone is one base away. J is TRBJ2-2 and V is TRBV4-2, with unresolved D. CDR1 and CDR2 from the germline V gene are LGHNA and YNFKEQ. This CDR3 spans 15 amino acids. The DNA of the CDR3 is TGTTCCAGCAGCCAAGTTGTAGCAGCCACCCGGGAGCTGTTTTTT. It encodes CSSSQVVAATRELFF.

In this sample, this clonotype turned up once. Sequence at one end of the junction differs from germline and may be a read error. V is TRBV4-3 and J is TRBJ2-3; 10 positions agree with TRBD2. The CDR3 length is 18 residues. Germline assignment: CDR1 LGHNA and CDR2 YSLEER. The CDR3 DNA follows: TGCGCCAGTAGCCAGGAAGGTCCAGCGGGAGGGCCAACAGATACGCAGTATTTT. Amino acid sequence: CASSQEGPAGGPTDTQYF.

J is TRBJ2-4 and V is TRBV19; D is uncertain. Germline CDR1 reads LNHDA; CDR2 reads SQIVND (reference sequence). The CDR3 is 15 amino acids. Trimming left V 7 bases short and J 0 bases short, with 13 bases between. The CDR3 DNA follows: TGTGCCAGTACCGACCAACATCCAGCCAAAAACATTCAGTACTTC. It codes for CASTDQHPAKNIQYF.

Details on this clonotype: A much larger clone lies a single base off, so this may be a read error. This rearrangement joins TRBV11-1 to TRBJ2-6; D is possibly TRBD1 or TRBD2 (6 bases each). Germline CDR1 and CDR2: SGHAT and FQDESV (reference sequence). The CDR3 spans 15 residues. The CDR3 sequence is CASSPSGAGVNVLTF. The CDR3, as DNA: TGTGCCAGCAGCCCCTCGGGGGCTGGGGTCAACGTCCTGACTTTC.

A single count supports this clonotype. A junction boundary mismatches the germline segment, possibly from a read error. V usage is TRBV29-1 and J usage is TRBJ2-1; 7 positions match TRBD2. Germline assignment: CDR1 SQVTM and CDR2 ANQGSEA. This CDR3 comprises 12 residues. The CDR3 sequence: CSSLRDYNEPLF. DNA of the CDR3: TGCAGCTCCCTAAGGGACTACAATGAGCCGTTATTC.

The chain is built from TRBV10-3 and TRBJ2-1, with unresolved D. Germline V gene lookup returns CDR1 ENHRY and CDR2 SYGVKD. CDR3 length: 14 amino acids. CDR3: CIISPMATRDEQFF. The DNA of the CDR3 is TGTATCATCAGTCCCATGGCGACCCGGGATGAGCAGTTCTTC.

To note about this clonotype: Germline is not matched at one junction end, which may reflect a read error. V and J are TRBV11-3 and TRBJ2-3; D might be TRBD2 (5 bases). The CDR3 loop spans 14 amino acids. Germline V lookup: CDR1 SGHNT, CDR2 YENEEA. The CDR3 protein is CASSISVLTDMQYF. The CDR3, as DNA: TGCGCCAGCAGCATTAGCGTCCTCACAGATATGCAGTATTTT.

On this clonotype: A clone one base away is much larger, so this may be a read error. The chain combines TRBV12-5 with TRBJ2-7; D ambiguous. Germline V gene lookup returns CDR1 LGHNT and CDR2 FRNRAP. The ends were cut back, 4 bases at V and 9 bases at J, with 1 base in the middle. The CDR3 consists of 8 residues. The DNA for the CDR3 is TGTGCTAGTGGTTGGCAGTACTTC. Residues: CASGWQYF.

Concerning this clonotype itself: The CDR3 end shows no conserved phenylalanine or tryptophan, and so a read error is likely. No DNA is shown, since the ends of the CDR3 on it are uncertain; the CDR3 is the one TCRdb lists. The chain has TRBV11-1 and TRBJ2-7. With termini counted, the CDR3 has 12 amino acids. Germline CDR1 SGHAT, CDR2 FQDESV (reference sequence). The CDR3 sequence: CASSFMGYEQCL.

CDR3 sequence: CASRLQGITDTQYF. The CDR3 DNA follows: TGTGCCAGCAGGTTACAGGGGATCACAGATACGCAGTATTTT. V gene TRBV6-1 combines with J gene TRBJ2-3, with 7 bases identical to TRBD1. This CDR3 spans 14 amino acids. Trimming at V came to 6 bases and at J to 2 bases, leaving 5 bases not matched to a gene. Germline V gene sequence: CDR1 MNHNS, CDR2 SASEGT.